This is a list of T cell receptor beta chains from one sample in a study of cytomegalovirus exposure and HLA in healthy donors. TCRdb's table, derived via immunoSEQ multiplex PCR, lists solely in-frame clones and lacks some. The sample has under 150,000 clones, 70% to 80% seen once. The sample consisted of PBMCs. The receptors shown here come from a woman in her 40s in good health and CMV-seropositive. The CDR3 runs from the conserved cysteine through the conserved F or W. Each record gives: V gene, J gene, clone size, D gene, CDR3 protein. A D gene is named only where the DNA matches it firmly. Part of the rows lack a size; the others show once, few, many or a class for expanded clones.

>TRBV6-5|TRBJ2-5|.|.
CASSYPGAQETQYF
>TRBV19|TRBJ2-1|.|.
CASSIEFVRDEQFF
>TRBV27|TRBJ2-2|.|.
CASTYSQNTGELFF
>TRBV15|TRBJ2-1|once|.
CATSRKRSVDSSYNEQFF
>TRBV6-5|TRBJ1-5|.|.
CASRGFGNQPQHF
>TRBV7-8|TRBJ2-1|.|.
CASSLAWLTTEQFF
>TRBV4-2|TRBJ2-2|few|TRBD2
CASSLTSGEDTGELFF
>TRBV5-5|TRBJ1-4|.|.
CASSPITANEKLFF
>TRBV18|TRBJ2-3|once|TRBD1
CASSPLGTGNTDTQYF
>TRBV10-3|TRBJ1-2|few|TRBD1
CAISDGQGSGYTF
>TRBV6-1|TRBJ1-5|.|.
CASTLTGRQPQHF
>TRBV7-2|TRBJ1-5|.|.
CASSYRGNQPQHF
>TRBV4-1|TRBJ2-7|once|TRBD1
CASSQNRGYEQYF
>TRBV6-1|TRBJ2-3|few|TRBD2
CASSALASGGSTDTQYF
>TRBV9|TRBJ1-1|.|TRBD1
CASTPGEGQGAVDTEAFF
>TRBV19|TRBJ2-1|.|.
CASSIGLAVDEQFF
>TRBV6-6|TRBJ1-5|.|.
CASSYDGGQPQHF
>TRBV7-9|TRBJ1-5|many|.
CASSLALSGADQPQHF
>TRBV19|TRBJ2-1|few|.
CASSPQLNEQFF
>TRBV7-2|TRBJ2-2|.|TRBD2
CASRPGLSNTGELFF
>TRBV5-6|TRBJ1-5|.|.
CASSLGRANQPQHF
>TRBV2|TRBJ2-3|once|.
CASSETVDTQYF
>TRBV5-5|TRBJ1-5|.|TRBD1
CASSRGTGQSNQPQHF
>TRBV5-1|TRBJ1-3|.|.
CASSPGGASSGNTIYF
>TRBV18|TRBJ1-3|.|.
CASSPQSKGNSGNTIYF
>TRBV6-6|TRBJ2-7|once|.
CASSLQEGRTPYEQYF
>TRBV5-1|TRBJ1-4|.|TRBD1
CASSFETGGREKLFF
>TRBV7-8|TRBJ2-1|.|.
CASSLGGRSPFF